This passage covers 23 T cell receptor beta chains from one sample sequenced in a study of blood T cell repertoires in COVID-19. Profiling relied on immunoSEQ multiplex PCR, and the TCRdb table lists in-frame clones only, not all of them. The repertoire includes about 180,000 clones, roughly 80% of them detected once, and roughly an eighth sits in the top ten. The sample taken for sequencing was PBMCs or T cells enriched from blood (not recorded which). Receptor source: a man aged 60 to 75 who had been exposed to COVID-19.

This clone was seen at least ten times. CDR3 amino acids: CASSIELAWELFF. CDR3 sequence (DNA): TGTGCCAGTAGTATAGAGTTGGCTTGGGAGCTGTTTTTT. V and J are TRBV19 and TRBJ2-2; the D is unclear. Germline V gene data show CDR1 as LNHDA and CDR2 as SQIVND (reference sequence). The CDR3 has 13 residues. The V and J ends lost 0 bases and 9 bases respectively, with 8 bases between them.

The V and J genes are TRBV28 and TRBJ2-7; D possibly corresponds to TRBD2 (6 bases). The CDR3 has 15 residues. Germline V CDR1 and CDR2: MDHEN, SYDVKM. V was trimmed by 3 bases and J by 6 bases, leaving 18 bases between them. Here the CDR3 reads CASSFWEKGLGEQYF. CDR3 nucleotides: TGTGCCAGCAGTTTTTGGGAAAAGGGACTGGGCGAGCAGTACTTC.

J is TRBJ2-7 and V is TRBV7-8, with unresolved D. Germline assignment: CDR1 SGHVS and CDR2 FQNEAQ. Between the trimmed V and J ends, which lost 1 base and 0 bases, there was a span of 10 bases. CDR3 length: 15 amino acids. CDR3 amino acids: CASSLESWSSYEQYF. The CDR3 DNA sequence: TGTGCCAGCAGCTTAGAAAGTTGGAGCTCCTACGAGCAGTACTTC.

The V call is TRBV9, the J call TRBJ2-5; D is possibly TRBD1 (5 bases). V lost 0 bases, J lost 1 base, and 7 bases lay in between. Germline V gene sequence: CDR1 SGDLS, CDR2 YYNGEE. The CDR3 has 14 residues. For the CDR3, the DNA is TGTGCCAGCAGCGTAGGTGGGGCCCAAGAGACCCAGTACTTC. It translates to CASSVGGAQETQYF. Full variable domain (rest looked up from reference TRBV9 and TRBJ2-5): DSGVTQTPKHLITATGQRVTLRCSPRSGDLSVYWYQQSLDQGLQFLIQYYNGEERAKGNILERFSAQQFPDLHSELNLSSLELGDSALYFCASSVGGAQETQYFGPGTRLLVL.

The gene calls are TRBV7-2 and TRBJ1-1, with D hard to call. This CDR3 spans 15 amino acids. Germline values: CDR1 SGHTA, CDR2 FQGNSA. V shed 3 bases and J shed 2 bases, with 13 bases lying between them. In nucleotides, the CDR3 is TGTGCCAGCAGCTTTCTAGCGGCAGACAACACTGAAGCTTTCTTT. This gives the protein CASSFLAADNTEAFF.

The rearrangement links TRBV7-8 to TRBJ1-3, with D possibly being TRBD1 (5 bases). V was shortened by 1 base and J by 2 bases, with 18 bases between the two germline ends. The CDR3 is made up of 18 amino acids. Germline V gives CDR1 SGHVS, CDR2 FQNEAQ. The CDR3 DNA reads TGTGCCAGCAGCTTAGTGGGGCGGGCTGCGGGAACTGGAAACACCATATATTTT. Protein product: CASSLVGRAAGTGNTIYF.

The chain joins TRBV21-1 to TRBJ1-5; the DNA was not compared with TRBD1, the D call given in the table. TRBV21-1 is a pseudogene. The CDR3 runs 18 residues. CDR3 amino acids: CASSKGLFGTLRDQPQHF. CDR3 in DNA: TGTGCCAGCAGCAAGGGGCTCTTCGGGACACTAAGGGATCAGCCCCAGCATTTT.

This chain connects TRBV7-2 to TRBJ1-6; 7 bases align to TRBD1. The germline V gene encodes CDR1 SGHTA and CDR2 FQGNSA. The CDR3 contains 15 residues. Germline trimming cut 5 bases from V and 6 bases from J; bases unmatched to any gene: 7. For the CDR3, the DNA is TGTGCCAGCAGCCCCTCGCCAGGGGGTAATTCACCCCTCCACTTT. Translation: CASSPSPGGNSPLHF.

The rearrangement uses TRBV12-5 and TRBJ2-7, with TRBD2 matching over 7 bases. CDR1 is LGHNT, CDR2 FRNRAP, per germline. V gave up 6 bases and J gave up 2 bases; unmatched junction bases: 7. The CDR3 spans 14 residues. CDR3 bases: TGTGCTAGTGGCCCAACGGGAGGACCCTACGAGCAGTACTTC. Translated: CASGPTGGPYEQYF.

This clone has just one count. The rearrangement joins TRBV5-1 to TRBJ1-4; possible D gene TRBD1, 6 bases. Germline-derived CDR1 and CDR2 are SGHRS and YFSETQ. V was shortened by 3 bases and J by 0 bases, with 9 bases between the two germline ends. The CDR3 length is 15 residues. The CDR3 reads CASSSTGPTNEKLFF. Here the CDR3 DNA reads TGCGCCAGCAGCTCTACAGGGCCAACTAATGAAAAACTGTTTTTT.

V usage is TRBV6-5 and J usage is TRBJ1-2; possibly TRBD1 for D (5 bases). Looked up from germline, CDR1 is MNHEY and CDR2 is SVGAGI. V shed 6 bases and J shed 4 bases, with 9 bases lying between them. There are 12 residues in the CDR3. The CDR3 loop is CASRGGSYGYTF. The CDR3 DNA reads as TGTGCCAGCAGGGGGGGGAGCTATGGCTACACCTTC.

The chain has TRBV24-1 and TRBJ1-2; 9 positions match TRBD1. The CDR3 is made up of 14 amino acids. Germline assignment: CDR1 KGHDR and CDR2 SFDVKD. With 4 bases clipped from V and 4 bases from J, the junction kept 3 bases outside the gene matches. CDR3 DNA: TGTGCCACCAGTGAACAGGGGGCTTCCTATGGCTACACCTTC. Its protein is CATSEQGASYGYTF.

The chain has TRBV18 and TRBJ1-5; D unresolved. Germline CDR1 and CDR2: KGHSH and LQKENI. V was clipped by 0 bases and J by 6 bases, with 3 bases between them. The CDR3 runs 12 residues. The CDR3 DNA reads TGTGCCAGCTCACCACCGGCTCAGCCCCAGCATTTT. The encoded protein is CASSPPAQPQHF.

This clone was detected only a few times. The rearrangement joins TRBV6-5 to TRBJ2-1; D is ambiguous. V was cut by 7 bases and J by 0 bases, with 13 bases left in between. This CDR3 has 15 amino acids. In germline, CDR1 is MNHEY, CDR2 SVGAGI. CDR3 nucleotides: TGTGCCAGCACCAATTCAGAAAGCTCCTACAATGAGCAGTTCTTC. Amino acids: CASTNSESSYNEQFF.

This sequence joins TRBV9 and TRBJ2-2; D is ambiguous. The germline V and J ends were trimmed by 7 bases and 3 bases, with 19 bases remaining between them. The germline gives CDR1 SGDLS, CDR2 YYNGEE. The CDR3 is 16 residues long. As DNA, the CDR3 is TGTGCCAGCCTCAAAGGCTCTGACACGGACACCGGGGAGCTGTTTTTT. It specifies CASLKGSDTDTGELFF.

The V call is TRBV5-4, the J call TRBJ1-2; 11 bases fit TRBD1. V was clipped by 4 bases and J by 7 bases; unmatched bases: 6. Germline lookup yields CDR1 SGHNT and CDR2 YYREEE (reference sequence). This CDR3 spans 14 amino acids. Here the CDR3 reads CASSLRTGGTGYTF. DNA for the CDR3: TGTGCCAGCAGCCTACGGACAGGGGGCACTGGCTACACCTTC.

This chain joins TRBV9 and TRBJ2-1; 9 nucleotides line up with TRBD2. CDR1 and CDR2 (germline): SGDLS, YYNGEE. The CDR3 spans 16 residues. The junction had 8 bases not matched to a gene; V was cut back by 0 bases and J by 7 bases. As DNA, the CDR3 is TGTGCCAGCAGCGTAGGCGCTAGCGGGATATCGAATGAGCAGTTCTTC. Encoded protein: CASSVGASGISNEQFF.

This chain uses TRBV19 with TRBJ2-1, with 8 bases identical to TRBD2. Losses at the gene ends were 2 bases for V and 2 bases for J; bases not matched to a gene: 14. CDR1 is LNHDA and CDR2 is SQIVND in the germline V gene (reference sequence). The CDR3 is 19 residues long. The CDR3 here is CASSISRLGLAAAYNEQFF. The CDR3 DNA follows: TGTGCCAGTAGTATATCCCGCCTCGGACTAGCTGCTGCCTACAATGAGCAGTTCTTC. The whole variable domain, remainder taken from reference TRBV19 and TRBJ2-1, is DGGITQSPKYLFRKEGQNVTLSCEQNLNHDAMYWYRQDPGQGLRLIYYSQIVNDFQKGDIAEGYSVSREKKESFPLTVTSAQKNPTAFYLCASSISRLGLAAAYNEQFFGPGTRLTVL.

The chain has TRBV9 and TRBJ1-2; D not certain. Germline V gene lookup returns CDR1 SGDLS and CDR2 YYNGEE. The CDR3 consists of 16 residues. Trimming cost V 0 bases and J 5 bases, with 17 bases left between them. The chain's CDR3 is CASSVDGSSGRYGYTF. The CDR3 coding sequence is TGTGCCAGCAGCGTAGATGGGTCCTCGGGGAGGTATGGCTACACCTTC.

The sample holds many counts of this clone. The J gene is TRBJ1-3, the V gene TRBV9, with D unclear. The V gene's germline CDR1 is SGDLS and CDR2 YYNGEE. This CDR3 has 16 residues. V lost 0 bases to trimming and J lost 2 bases, with 12 bases between them. This chain's CDR3 is CASSVGEGEAGNTIYF. CDR3 nucleotides: TGTGCCAGCAGCGTAGGAGAGGGTGAAGCTGGAAACACCATATATTTT.

V and J are TRBV15 and TRBJ2-1; a possible D gene is TRBD1 (5 bases). The CDR3 consists of 13 residues. Looked up from germline, CDR1 is LNHNV and CDR2 is YYDKDF (reference sequence). V was pared by 3 bases and J by 7 bases, with 10 bases between. CDR3 in amino acids: CATSSPRGNEQFF. In DNA, the CDR3 is TGTGCCACCAGCAGCCCAAGGGGTAATGAGCAGTTCTTC.

In DNA form, the CDR3 reads TGTGCCAGCAGCTTGGTAGACAGCGAGCAGTACTTC. This gives the protein CASSLVDSEQYF. J is TRBJ2-7 and V is TRBV11-2; D is possibly TRBD1 (5 bases). This CDR3 comprises 12 residues. The V and J ends lost 3 bases and 6 bases respectively, with 9 bases between them. Looked up from germline, CDR1 is SGHAT and CDR2 is FQNNGV.

V and J are TRBV6-5 and TRBJ1-2; 7 bases are shared with TRBD1. Trimming cost V 7 bases and J 2 bases; bases outside gene matches: 1. The CDR3 contains 12 residues. Looked up from germline, CDR1 is MNHEY and CDR2 is SVGAGI. CDR3 bases: TGTGCCAGCAACAGGGGCAACTATGGCTACACCTTC. This sequence encodes CASNRGNYGYTF.